This TCR beta chain was sequenced for a study of PD-1 blockade in classical Hodgkin lymphoma. Regarding the study as a whole: Relapsed/refractory patients reportedly had the lowest baseline TCR diversity, below newly diagnosed patients, who were below healthy donors.

Method: immunoSEQ multiplex PCR; TCRdb's copy keeps in-frame clones and lacks some. The sample has about 13,000 clones; roughly 78% are singletons. Turning to this clone: Its antigen is currently unknown.

All patients experienced relapse after autologous stem cell transplantation, and brentuximab vedotin exposure was variable. The germline gives CDR1 MNHNS, CDR2 SASEGT. V was pared by 5 bases and J by 4 bases, with 6 bases between. The CDR3 totals 12 residues. The rearrangement joins TRBV6-1 to TRBJ2-1, with D hard to call. The sequences come from peripheral blood mononuclear cells (PBMCs), collected at baseline. The source is a human donor with classical Hodgkin lymphoma. The CDR3 spells CASSLEYNEQFF. CDR3 sequence (DNA): TGTGCCAGCAGTTTGGAATACAATGAGCAGTTCTTC.